This T cell receptor (beta chain) was captured in a study of cytomegalovirus exposure and HLA in healthy donors. This clone occurred a few times. Primers for the PCR totalled 60 Vbeta and 13 Jbeta. The table came from immunoSEQ multiplex PCR; TCRdb's copy has only in-frame clones and leaves some out. The sample holds tens of thousands of clones, more than 55% seen once. The germline CDR1 and CDR2 sequences are MDHEN and SYDVKM. V was clipped by 2 bases and J by 1 base; unmatched bases: 2. The CDR3 length is 15 residues. The rearrangement uses TRBV28 and TRBJ1-1; 9 bases agree with TRBD1. The origin of this receptor is a boy aged 5-17 years in good health and CMV-seropositive. Source material: PBMCs. The CDR3 sequence: CASSLGTGWNTEAFF. DNA for the CDR3: TGTGCCAGCAGTTTAGGGACAGGGTGGAACACTGAAGCTTTCTTT.